This T cell receptor (beta chain) was sequenced in a study of cytomegalovirus exposure and HLA in healthy donors. General study findings and limits: Per a later analysis, 15,000 to 20,000 TCR beta sequences showed association with HLA alleles at 0.05 false discovery rate. The study listed 150 to 200 cytomegalovirus-associated TCR beta chains.

The V end lost 2 bases, the J end lost 1 base, and 12 bases lay between the germline ends. The CDR3 is made up of 16 amino acids. Germline assignment: CDR1 MNHNY and CDR2 SVGAGI (reference sequence). Researchers ran the PCR with 60 Vbeta and 13 Jbeta primers. Data came from immunoSEQ multiplex PCR; TCRdb stores just in-frame clones and leaves some out. The sample contains about 150,000 clones, around 80% of which appear only once. Of note for this clone: The antigen is undetermined.

This sequence joins TRBV6-6 and TRBJ1-3; D is possibly TRBD1 (5 bases). This TCR was recovered from a woman between 40 and 55 years old in good health and CMV-seropositive. Sequencing was carried out using PBMCs. The CDR3 region is CASSYALRVSGNTIYF. CDR3 sequence (DNA): TGTGCCAGCAGTTACGCGCTCAGGGTGTCTGGAAACACCATATATTTT.